These 6 T cell receptor beta chains were all obtained from the same sample, sequenced in a study of vaccination effects on CD4 cells after COVID-19. This table comes from immunoSEQ multiplex PCR, and its TCRdb copy is limited to in-frame clones, with some not included. The sample carries under 40,000 clones, 68% recorded once. Their target antigens are unknown. With roughly 10 days of culture completed, CD4+ T cells were isolated. The starting material was CD4+ T cells from PBMCs cultured without peptide, obtained before COVID-19 vaccination. These receptors originate from a human donor who received a COVID-19 vaccine.

V and J are TRBV14 and TRBJ2-2, with 15 bases matching TRBD2. The CDR3 extends over 16 amino acids. The germline V gene has CDR1 SGHDN and CDR2 FVKESK. V lost 2 bases and J lost 9; bases outside the gene matches: 4. For the CDR3, the DNA is TGTGCCAGCAGCCAACCAGGACTAGCGGGAGGGAGGGAGCTGTTTTTT. Encoded protein: CASSQPGLAGGRELFF.

The chain combines TRBV6-5 with TRBJ2-7, with 7 bases identical to TRBD1. Trimming at V came to 9 bases and at J to 5 bases, leaving 7 bases not matched to a gene. Looked up from germline, CDR1 is MNHEY and CDR2 is SVGAGI. This CDR3 has 12 residues. In DNA, the CDR3 is TGTGCCAGTAGGACAGGTCGGGACGAGCAGTACTTC. This codes for CASRTGRDEQYF.

The rearrangement links TRBV27 to TRBJ1-2; D unresolved. Germline V CDR1 and CDR2: MNHEY, SMNVEV (reference sequence). Trimming pared 6 bases from V and 3 bases from J, leaving 17 bases between. This CDR3 spans 15 amino acids. CDR3 nucleotides: TGTGCCAGCAGCCCGGTTCAAGGGCCTGACTATGGCTACACCTTC. Its translation: CASSPVQGPDYGYTF.

The rearrangement uses TRBV6-2 or TRBV6-3 and TRBJ1-3; D uncertain. Germline assignment: CDR1 MNHEY and CDR2 SVGEGT. The CDR3 runs 16 residues. The ends were cut back, 6 bases at V and 0 bases at J, with 15 bases in the middle. The CDR3 nucleotides are TGTGCCAGCAGCCCTTATTCGGGGTCCTCTGGAAACACCATATATTTT. As protein: CASSPYSGSSGNTIYF.

The CDR3, as DNA: TGTGCCAGCAGCTCTGGATGGGGGAATGAGCAGTTCTTC. Its translation: CASSSGWGNEQFF. The chain uses TRBV7-9 and TRBJ2-1, with D perhaps being TRBD1 or TRBD2 (5 bases each). Germline V gives CDR1 SEHNR, CDR2 FQNEAQ (reference sequence). The CDR3 is 13 residues long. The ends were cut back, 4 bases at V and 7 bases at J, with 11 bases in the middle.

This clone was recorded a few times. The V call is TRBV11-2, the J call TRBJ1-4, with 7 positions matching TRBD1. In germline, CDR1 is SGHAT, CDR2 FQNNGV. The J segment lost 8 bases and the V segment lost 1 base, leaving 7 bases of the junction unmatched. The CDR3 runs to 15 residues. The CDR3 sequence: CASSLGRGRREKLFF. The CDR3 DNA reads TGTGCCAGCAGCTTAGGGAGGGGGCGGAGGGAAAAACTGTTTTTT.